A single T cell receptor beta chain is shown here with its context. Its target antigen remains unknown. Base qualities are not at hand, and no much larger clone is one base apart. The sample comes from a study of T cell repertoires in cytomegalovirus infection (dated by TCRdb to the late 2010s). Context from the whole study: Recently identified HLA-C-restricted CMV epitopes, whose presentation resists viral immunomodulation, were targeted by peptide stimulations together with well-studied HLA-B-restricted epitopes. Donor HLA type was relevant to the analysis, as public TCR beta signatures indicated carriage of CMV infection together with the matching HLA type. What the study reported, not specific to this receptor: Cumulative frequency of public TCR beta family members discriminated carriers of CMV infection plus the relevant HLA type in this cohort and an independent 352-donor cohort. In the ex vivo response, HLA-C-restricted CMV-specific TCR beta clonotypes were dominant, and in two of eight donors the single most frequent clonotype came from this HLA-C-restricted group.

The CDR3 covers 15 residues, taking in both the cysteine and the phenylalanine. Of the read, only the CDR3 DNA is kept; its 45 bases are in frame from base 1. V lost 2 bases and J lost 0 bases, and the count of bases not matched to a germline gene is 3. CDR1 MNHEY and CDR2 SVGEGT were looked up in the germline V gene. The instrument was an Illumina HiSeq 1500. TCRdb cleaned the public reads at Q25 with fastp, built clones with MiXCR and kept in-frame beta chains. Merged by CDR3 protein, the rows form single entries marked with the most common genes and DNA. This sample comprises just over 450,000 distinct CDR3 sequences, approximately 46% of them detected only once. The ten largest make up around 44% of the sample. Per the publication, the treatment or condition label means: in vitro stimulation with specific CMV peptide epitopes to enrich CMV-specific T cells.

This material consisted of cultured PBMCs, taken from culture after CMV antigen stimulation. This receptor was identified in a human donor in good health (CMV status not recorded). Some clones in this sample may be carry-over from other donors' samples. The chain is encoded by TRBV6-2 or TRBV6-3 joined to TRBJ2-7, with TRBD2 identical over 8 junction bases. The CDR3 protein: CASSYREGSSYEQYF. The bases read TGTGCCAGCAGTTACCGGGAGGGCAGCTCCTACGAGCAGTACTTC.